Described below is a single TCR beta chain sequence and its context. This clonotype was picked up many times. Its antigen is currently not known. Per-base qualities were not stored, and no clone one base away is much larger. Receptor amplification or capture employed multiplex PCR. Sequencing was carried out with an Illumina HiSeq 4000. iRepertoire HTBI primers and Arm-PCR amplification of CDR3 regions were used to construct TCR beta libraries. Gel purification was performed on PCR products prior to sequencing. Concerning the study's data processing: A total of roughly 67 TRBV and under 15 TRBJ segments were identified across samples and were used for gene usage analysis of CDR3 amino acid clonotypes. COPE and FqMerger were used to merge the filtered high-quality paired reads into contigs. Contigs were aligned with BLAST to IMGT TRBV, TRBD and TRBJ reference genes, and CDR3 was defined per IMGT. Any clonotype with a frequency above 0.1% was classified as a highly expanded clone. Repertoire diversity was measured by Shannon entropy, and V-J evenness by the Gini coefficient. Clonotypes shared by more than one individual were considered public. The public reads were run again by TCRdb, first through fastp at Q25 and then through MiXCR, and only productive beta chains were kept. Entries are consolidated by CDR3 protein sequence, retaining the most common genes and DNA. It is TCRdb's table, rather than the study itself, that gives the V and J calls and clone size. The sample table shows roughly 610,000 distinct CDR3 sequences, and around 16% are seen once. The ten top clones hold about 11% of the sample.

The time point label of this sample denotes: newly diagnosed GD, antithyroid drugs for less than 3 months. RNA was extracted from PBMCs in TRIzol for both TCR sequencing and RNA sequencing. Graves' disease was diagnosed according to American Thyroid Association guidelines. Patients for the study were recruited at an endocrinology department in Xi'an, China. Each patient gave approximately 10 milliliters of peripheral blood, collected in an EDTA anticoagulant tube. Ficoll Paque Plus density gradient separation was used to isolate PBMCs, and no further T cell sorting was performed. An Agilent 2100 Bioanalyzer and agarose gel were used to assess RNA quality, and a NanoDrop 2000 was used to measure RNA concentration. Trimming removed 6 bases from V and 4 bases from J; the gene matches leave 9 bases unexplained. The CDR3, from cysteine to phenylalanine, totals 15 residues. CDR3 DNA is the only sequence kept; it has 45 bases, read in frame from the first base. CDR1 MNHEY and CDR2 SMNVEV were looked up in the germline V gene (reference sequence).

This specimen belongs to a study of regulatory T cells in long-lasting Graves disease (dated by TCRdb to the early 2020s). At the level of the whole study: Patients with newly diagnosed Graves' disease had been on antithyroid drugs for under 3 months. This study used TCR sequencing and RNA sequencing of peripheral blood to compare persistent Graves' disease patients against newly diagnosed Graves' disease patients. The study was registered as a clinical trial and conducted in China. A total of roughly 35 samples underwent TCR sequencing: around 13 from persistent and approximately 20 from newly diagnosed Graves' disease patients.

Summary of the overall study and its limitations: The study examined only peripheral blood because the primary lesion, thyroid tissue, could not be accessed. Lower TCR Shannon entropy and fewer highly expanded clones were observed in persistent Graves' disease patients than in newly diagnosed patients, which suggested clonal expansion. More public clonotypes were shared among persistent patients (about 2,800) than among newly diagnosed patients (roughly 960). Sequencing and analysis were limited to the TCR beta chain. The authors acknowledged the small sample size as a limitation that may reduce accuracy. TRBV28, TRBJ1-2 and TRBJ2-5 were preferentially used in persistent disease, while TRBV20-1 and TRBJ2-1 were favored in newly diagnosed disease.

These same data were also listed under a study on T cells in Graves' hyperthyroidism and ophthalmopathy. That second publication adds: Graves' hyperthyroidism was defined as stable when no progression to ophthalmopathy occurred over 18 months of follow-up. Hyperthyroidism patients were newly diagnosed, had a disease duration of under 2 months, and were aged 18 to 65 years. Exclusion was applied to patients with uncontrolled infections, other autoimmune diseases, pregnancy or lactation. Diagnoses were established on the basis of clinical symptoms, serum thyroxine and TRAb, thyroid ultrasound, and orbital computed tomography. For the first round of RT-PCR on the TCR CDR3, the HTBI primer set was used together with the Qiagen OneStep RT-PCR kit. Most expanded thyroid clonotypes (frequency above 0.001) were also detected in blood, suggesting blood repertoires may reflect thyroid immune responses. A 13 V-J signature model separated ophthalmopathy from stable hyperthyroidism, with around 91% sensitivity and 81.08% specificity in cross-validation and 80%/75% in testing. In validation, the model predicted progression to ophthalmopathy with around 71% sensitivity and approximately 78% specificity, a median of 6.5 months before onset. A discovery cohort of about 100 patients, about 44 with Graves' ophthalmopathy and under 60 with stable Graves' hyperthyroidism, was used to find distinguishing TCR V-J signatures. Prospective prediction of ophthalmopathy was tested in an independent validation cohort consisting of about 20 hyperthyroidism patients and some 15 patients who later progressed to ophthalmopathy. The roughly 90 discovery patients were divided at random into training and test sets in a 7:3 ratio. Thyroid tissue and blood T-cell repertoires from about six Graves' hyperthyroidism patients were also compared in the study. Following sampling, methimazole starting at 30 mg daily was given to hyperthyroidism patients, and high-dose intravenous methylprednisolone was given to ophthalmopathy patients. The libraries were constructed in a second round of multiplex PCR and then size-selected and purified. Paired-end sequencing of the libraries was performed with 100 bp reads on an Illumina HiSeq2000. SOAPnuke was used to process the raw data, with reads discarded if the reads contained adapters or uncalled bases, had a mean Phred below 15, or lacked an exact constant-primer or identifier match. COPE v1.2.5 was used to merge high-quality paired reads, and clonotypes were defined as unique nucleotide sequences. MiTCR v1.1 was used to align clonotypes to the IMGT TRBV, TRBD and TRBJ reference segments. The analysis was restricted to V-J combinations with a frequency above 0.0001, which together covered 99% to 99.2% of the repertoires. A TCS score was defined as the ratio between F50 (clonal expansion) and ExV (chaos), using BLOSUM62-based TCRdist between CDR3 peptides within each V-J. Welch's t-statistics and random forest reduced several hundred V-J features to 13, which were used in a naive Bayes classifier (R e1071). Sample size was not statistically predetermined, and blinding of investigators to group allocation was not performed. TCR Vbeta CDR3 sequencing of 120 to 150 peripheral blood samples (43 ophthalmopathy, over 70 hyperthyroidism and roughly 17 progressor patients) is reported in the paper.

The source material was peripheral blood mononuclear cells (PBMCs), sampled at new diagnosis, from a patient treated with antithyroid drugs. The V gene is TRBV27 and the J gene is TRBJ1-2; TRBD1 fits 9 bases in the junction. The sequence came from a man younger than 35 with Graves disease. Donor details come from another sample of the same person, matched by shared clones. The base sequence is TGTGCCAGCAGCCGCGTACAGGGGGCACGCTATGGCTACACCTTC. Translated, it gives CASSRVQGARYGYTF.